The sequence of this T cell receptor beta chain was determined in a study of T cell changes during pregnancy in multiple sclerosis. This clone was picked up a small number of times. Data came from immunoSEQ multiplex PCR; TCRdb stores just in-frame clones and leaves some out. The repertoire has tens of thousands of clones, roughly nine tenths of them found once; the top ten carry around 9.5%. The germline V gene has CDR1 MGHDK and CDR2 SYGVNS. V lost 4 bases and J 7 bases, leaving 14 bases between the germline ends. The CDR3 has 14 residues. The sequencing here drew on peripheral blood, taken after pregnancy. The chain uses TRBV25-1 and TRBJ2-1, with D possibly matching TRBD2 (6 bases). The source is a female donor in good health, enrolled as a control in a pregnancy study. This chain's CDR3 is CASSGRVGWNEQFF. The CDR3 coding sequence is TGTGCCAGCAGTGGGAGGGTGGGGTGGAATGAGCAGTTCTTC.